This TCR beta chain originates from a study of naive and memory T cell subsets. Note on this clonotype: The antigen is not known.

Two oligonucleotides, mixed equimolar, formed the beta constant-region primer covering TRBC1 and TRBC2. Nested alpha and beta constant-region primers with the SP2 primer drove four PCR rounds on ligated cDNA. TCRdb analysed the UMI-ligation and nested PCR reads with MiXCR anew, one entry per CDR3 protein. The sample yields 140,000 to 150,000 distinct CDR3 sequences, roughly 22% seen once. This CDR3 spans 14 amino acids. The germline V gene encodes CDR1 DFQATT and CDR2 SNEGSKA (reference sequence). With 0 bases removed from V and 1 base from J, the gap between germline ends came to 8 bases. Overall study findings and caveats: Naive repertoires, especially CD8, held a few larger clonotypes, possibly memory cells re-expressing CD45RA. Naive and memory subsets had different power law exponents for TCR abundance.

The clonotype originates from a human donor in good health. Sequences were obtained from naive CD4+ T cells from blood. The chain has TRBV20-1 and TRBJ2-3; D uncertain. The CDR3: CSARDTVGTDTQYF. CDR3 in DNA: TGCAGTGCTAGAGATACCGTGGGCACAGATACGCAGTATTTT.